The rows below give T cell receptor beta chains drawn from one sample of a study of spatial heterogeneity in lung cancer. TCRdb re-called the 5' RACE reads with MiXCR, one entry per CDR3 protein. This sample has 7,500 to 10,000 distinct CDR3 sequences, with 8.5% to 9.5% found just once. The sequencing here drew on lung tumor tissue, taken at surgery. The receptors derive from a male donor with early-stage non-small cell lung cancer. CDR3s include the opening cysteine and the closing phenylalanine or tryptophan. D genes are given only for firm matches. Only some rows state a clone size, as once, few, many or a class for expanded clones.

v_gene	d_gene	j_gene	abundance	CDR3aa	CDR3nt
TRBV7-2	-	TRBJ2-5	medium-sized	CASSFNPQETQYF	TGTGCCAGCAGCTTTAATCCGCAAGAGACCCAGTACTTC
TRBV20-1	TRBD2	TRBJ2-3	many	CSAREIAGARTDTQYF	TGCAGTGCTAGAGAGATAGCGGGAGCACGCACAGATACGCAGTATTTT
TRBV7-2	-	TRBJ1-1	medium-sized	CASSRMGDTEAFF	TGTGCCAGCAGCCGTATGGGTGACACTGAAGCTTTCTTT
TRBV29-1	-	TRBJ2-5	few	CSVAGQQETQYF	TGCAGCGTTGCTGGACAACAAGAGACCCAGTACTTC
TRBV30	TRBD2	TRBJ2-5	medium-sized	CAWSSGLAGGQTQYF	TGTGCCTGGAGTTCCGGACTAGCGGGGGGCCAGACCCAGTACTTC
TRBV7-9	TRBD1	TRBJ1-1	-	CASSPWTGQGMGTEAFF	TGTGCCAGCAGTCCTTGGACGGGACAGGGGATGGGCACTGAAGCTTTCTTT
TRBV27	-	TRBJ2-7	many	CASSRTGVLAGSEGIHEQYF	TGTGCCAGCAGCCGGACAGGGGTCCTAGCGGGATCCGAAGGCATCCACGAGCAGTACTTC
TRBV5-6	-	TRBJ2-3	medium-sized	CASSLTDTQYF	TGTGCCAGCAGCTTGACAGATACGCAGTATTTT
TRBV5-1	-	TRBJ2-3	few	CASSAGQTDTQYF	TGCGCCAGCAGCGCCGGACAGACAGATACGCAGTATTTT
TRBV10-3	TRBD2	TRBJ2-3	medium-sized	CAISSGGADTQYF	TGTGCCATCAGTAGCGGGGGGGCCGATACGCAGTATTTT
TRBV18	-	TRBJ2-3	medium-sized	CASSLRTDTQYF	TGTGCCAGCTCACTACGCACAGATACGCAGTATTTT
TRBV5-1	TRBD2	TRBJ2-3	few	CASSLDSGGSTDTQYF	TGCGCCAGCAGCCTAGATAGCGGGGGAAGCACAGATACGCAGTATTTT
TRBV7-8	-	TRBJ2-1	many	CASSGVAYNEQFF	TGTGCCAGTAGTGGGGTGGCCTACAATGAGCAGTTCTTC
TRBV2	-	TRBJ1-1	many	CASTVNTEAFF	TGTGCCAGCACCGTGAACACTGAAGCTTTCTTT
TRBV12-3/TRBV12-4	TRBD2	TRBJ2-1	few	CASSLGGSPHEQFF	TGTGCCAGCAGTTTAGGCGGGAGCCCCCATGAGCAGTTCTTC
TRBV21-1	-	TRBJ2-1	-	CASSPPKGGSVNEQFF	TGTGCCAGCAGCCCACCGAAGGGGGGTTCGGTCAATGAGCAGTTCTTC
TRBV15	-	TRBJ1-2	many	CATSRDNMKLNYGYTF	TGTGCCACCAGCAGAGATAACATGAAGTTAAACTATGGCTACACCTTC
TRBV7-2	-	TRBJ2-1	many	CASSLGGGSYNEQFF	TGTGCCAGCAGCCTAGGGGGGGGCTCCTACAATGAGCAGTTCTTC
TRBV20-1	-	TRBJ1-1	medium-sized	CSAARQLATEAFF	TGCAGTGCCGCGAGGCAGTTGGCCACTGAAGCTTTCTTT
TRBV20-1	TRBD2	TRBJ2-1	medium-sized	CSASSPLAGGRREQFF	TGCAGTGCTAGCTCCCCCCTAGCGGGAGGGCGACGTGAGCAGTTCTTC
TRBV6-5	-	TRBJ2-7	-	CASRGDGRYEQYF	TGTGCCAGCAGGGGAGATGGTAGGTACGAGCAGTACTTC
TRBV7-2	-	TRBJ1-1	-	CASSLDGWGTEAFF	TGTGCCAGCAGCTTAGACGGATGGGGCACTGAAGCTTTCTTT
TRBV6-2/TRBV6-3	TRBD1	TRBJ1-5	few	CASRAGGGNQPQHF	TGTGCCAGCAGAGCAGGGGGTGGCAATCAGCCCCAGCATTTT
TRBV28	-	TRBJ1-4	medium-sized	CASSRPGLRSKLFF	TGTGCCAGCAGTAGGCCGGGACTTCGGTCGAAACTGTTTTTT
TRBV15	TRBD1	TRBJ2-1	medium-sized	CATSSEGQLYNEQFF	TGTGCCACCAGCAGTGAGGGACAGTTATACAATGAGCAGTTCTTC
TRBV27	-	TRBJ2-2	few	CASSSWQGNTGELFF	TGTGCCAGCAGTAGTTGGCAGGGAAACACCGGGGAGCTGTTTTTT
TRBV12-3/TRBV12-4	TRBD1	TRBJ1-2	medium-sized	CASSRGTGGYGYTF	TGTGCCAGCAGCCGCGGGACAGGGGGCTATGGCTACACCTTC
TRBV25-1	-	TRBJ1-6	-	CASSEQGNSPLHF	TGTGCCAGCAGTGAACAGGGTAATTCACCCCTCCACTTT
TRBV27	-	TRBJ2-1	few	CASRDIAYNEQFF	TGTGCCAGCAGAGATATCGCCTACAATGAGCAGTTCTTC
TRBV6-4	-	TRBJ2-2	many	CASSASPGTGELFF	TGTGCCAGCAGCGCCTCGCCGGGGACCGGGGAGCTGTTTTTT
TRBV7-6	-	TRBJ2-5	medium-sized	CASSSEETQYF	TGTGCCAGCAGCTCCGAAGAGACCCAGTACTTC
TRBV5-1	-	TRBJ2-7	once	CASSLGPAYEQYF	TGCGCCAGCAGCTTGGGACCGGCCTACGAGCAGTACTTC
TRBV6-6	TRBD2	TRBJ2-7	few	CASSYYLAGARNEQYF	TGTGCCAGCAGTTACTATCTAGCGGGAGCAAGGAACGAGCAGTACTTC
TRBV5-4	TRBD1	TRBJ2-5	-	CASSLRTGQETQYF	TGTGCCAGCAGCTTGAGGACAGGGCAAGAGACCCAGTACTTC
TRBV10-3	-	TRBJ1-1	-	CAISESGTQTNTEAFF	TGTGCCATCAGTGAGTCGGGAACCCAGACGAACACTGAAGCTTTCTTT
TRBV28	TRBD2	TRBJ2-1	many	CASSSSGTSTHEQFF	TGTGCCAGCAGTTCAAGCGGGACTAGCACCCATGAGCAGTTCTTC
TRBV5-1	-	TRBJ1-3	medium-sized	CASSSPGNTIYF	TGCGCCAGCAGTTCGCCTGGAAACACCATATATTTT
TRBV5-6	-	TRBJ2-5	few	CASSLGAERETQYF	TGTGCCAGCAGCTTGGGAGCGGAGAGAGAGACCCAGTACTTC
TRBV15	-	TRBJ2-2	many	CATSRVQGSGELFF	TGTGCCACCAGCAGAGTCCAAGGGTCCGGGGAGCTGTTTTTT
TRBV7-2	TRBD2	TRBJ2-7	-	CASSRALGLAGVEQYF	TGTGCCAGCAGCCGCGCCCTGGGACTAGCGGGGGTTGAGCAGTACTTC
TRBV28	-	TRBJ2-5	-	CASSPLTSNGETQYF	TGTGCCAGCAGCCCCCTTACGTCAAACGGAGAGACCCAGTACTTC
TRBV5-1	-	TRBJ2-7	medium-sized	CASSLLGGTSYEQYF	TGCGCCAGCAGCTTGCTTGGGGGCACCTCCTACGAGCAGTACTTC
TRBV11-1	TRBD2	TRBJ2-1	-	CASSLVSSGYNEQFF	TGTGCCAGCAGCTTGGTGTCTAGCGGGTACAATGAGCAGTTCTTC
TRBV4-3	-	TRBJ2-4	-	CASSQDLWGDETKNIQYF	TGCGCCAGCAGCCAAGATCTCTGGGGGGACGAGACCAAAAACATTCAGTACTTC
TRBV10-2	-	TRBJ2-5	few	CASRQRAGQETQYF	TGCGCCAGCAGGCAGCGTGCGGGACAAGAGACCCAGTACTTC
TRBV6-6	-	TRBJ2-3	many	CASTSTADTQYF	TGTGCCAGCACGAGCACGGCAGATACGCAGTATTTT
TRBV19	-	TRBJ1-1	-	CASSQGRWMNTEAFF	TGTGCCAGTAGCCAGGGAAGATGGATGAACACTGAAGCTTTCTTT
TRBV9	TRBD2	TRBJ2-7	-	CASSVGLAGGEQYF	TGTGCCAGCAGCGTAGGGCTAGCGGGAGGTGAGCAGTACTTC
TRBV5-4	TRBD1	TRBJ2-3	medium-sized	CASSGTGTTDTQYF	TGTGCCAGCAGTGGGACAGGGACGACAGATACGCAGTATTTT